This entry lists 32 T cell receptor beta chains sequenced from one sample in a study of human T cells and chemical hapten exposure. TCRdb re-called the RACE reads with MiXCR, one entry per CDR3 protein. The data contain approximately 370,000 distinct CDR3 sequences, approximately 5.8% of them singletons. Sample time point: pre-sensitization, week 0. The treatment is: therapeutic diphenylcyclopropenone sensitization with weekly scalp DPC. Sequenced here: whole blood, sampled in connection with sensitization to the hapten diphenylcyclopropenone (DPC). These receptor sequences come from a woman in her late teens or twenties with alopecia areata. Some clones in this sample may be carry-over from other donors' samples.

This clonotype came up many times. The V call is TRBV12-3 or TRBV12-4, the J call TRBJ1-1; TRBD1 matches at 8 bases. This CDR3 has 14 residues. V was clipped by 6 bases and J by 1 base; unmatched bases: 4. This chain's CDR3 is CASRKTGENTEAFF. The CDR3 DNA reads as TGTGCCAGCAGAAAGACAGGGGAGAACACTGAAGCTTTCTTT.

This clonotype was detected a few times. The chain recombines TRBV6-2 or TRBV6-3 with TRBJ2-5, with 7 bases fitting TRBD2. Germline assignment: CDR1 MNHEY and CDR2 SVGEGT. The CDR3 sequence is 14 residues long. V lost 7 bases and J lost 5; bases outside the gene matches: 10. The CDR3: CASTARGSGETQYF. The CDR3 DNA follows: TGTGCCAGCACTGCTCGAGGTAGCGGGGAGACCCAGTACTTC.

At least ten counts were recorded for this clonotype. This rearrangement joins TRBV28 to TRBJ1-5; D is unclear. This CDR3 has 14 amino acids. Germline V gives CDR1 MDHEN, CDR2 SYDVKM. V was clipped by 3 bases and J by 5 bases, with 11 bases between them. The CDR3 DNA sequence: TGTGCCAGCAGTTTGTCACAGTGGGATCAGCCCCAGCATTTT. The encoded protein is CASSLSQWDQPQHF.

This clonotype was observed at least ten times. This chain uses TRBV7-8 with TRBJ2-6; D may be TRBD1 (5 bases). CDR1 is SGHVS and CDR2 is FQNEAQ in the germline V gene. The CDR3 consists of 16 residues. V was pared by 4 bases and J by 5 bases, with 15 bases between. The CDR3 sequence is CASSSTDSPRANVLTF. CDR3 DNA sequence: TGTGCCAGCAGCTCAACCGACAGCCCAAGGGCCAACGTCCTGACTTTC. Using reference TRBV7-8 and TRBJ2-6 for the parts outside the CDR3, the full variable domain is GAGVSQSPRYKVAKRGQDVALRCDPISGHVSLFWYQQALGQGPEFLTYFQNEAQLDKSGLPSDRFFAERPEGSVSTLKIQRTQQEDSAVYLCASSSTDSPRANVLTFGAGSRLTVL.

This clonotype was seen at least ten times. The chain links TRBV6-2 or TRBV6-3 to TRBJ1-1, with a weak D call TRBD1 (5 bases). V was trimmed by 7 bases and J by 4 bases, leaving 13 bases between them. The CDR3 length is 13 residues. CDR1 MNHEY and CDR2 SVGEGT come from the germline V gene. The CDR3 coding sequence is TGTGCCAGCACTCCAGCAGGGTCCACTGAAGCTTTCTTT. Translating gives CASTPAGSTEAFF.

This clonotype was picked up many times. This chain connects TRBV7-2 to TRBJ2-1; 11 positions match TRBD2. V gave up 5 bases and J gave up 10 bases; unmatched junction bases: 10. Germline loops: CDR1 SGHTA, CDR2 FQGNSA. The CDR3 spans 15 residues. The CDR3 is CASSPNSGGAYEQFF. CDR3 DNA: TGTGCCAGCAGCCCAAATAGCGGGGGGGCCTACGAGCAGTTCTTC.

This clonotype was seen a handful of times. The chain employs TRBV27 and TRBJ1-1; D not resolved. V shed 0 bases and J shed 0 bases, with 14 bases lying between them. Germline lookup yields CDR1 MNHEY and CDR2 SMNVEV (reference sequence). There are 17 residues in the CDR3. DNA for the CDR3: TGTGCCAGCAGTTTATCGACGAGCCAAATCGTGAACACTGAAGCTTTCTTT. Residues: CASSLSTSQIVNTEAFF.

This clonotype has just a few counts. V and J are TRBV28 and TRBJ2-3; D is unclear. Germline loops: CDR1 MDHEN, CDR2 SYDVKM. V lost 5 bases and J 2 bases, leaving 5 bases between the germline ends. The CDR3 covers 12 residues. The CDR3 DNA reads as TGTGCCAGCAGTGACACCACAGATACGCAGTATTTT. Its protein product is CASSDTTDTQYF.

The V gene is TRBV2, the J gene TRBJ1-5; the D gene is possibly TRBD1 (5 bases). Per germline, CDR1 SNHLY and CDR2 FYNNEI. The CDR3 covers 15 residues. The V end was cut by 3 bases, the J end by 1 base, with 10 bases between. CDR3 coding DNA: TGTGCCAGCAGTGATTCAGGGTTGAGCAATCAGCCCCAGCATTTT. This gives the protein CASSDSGLSNQPQHF.

V usage is TRBV6-5 and J usage is TRBJ2-7; tentative D call: TRBD2 (6 bases). V lost 0 bases, J lost 7 bases, and 16 bases lay in between. CDR3 length equals 15 residues. Germline CDR1 reads MNHEY; CDR2 reads SVGAGI. CDR3 DNA: TGTGCCAGCAGTTACTCGCGCGGGGAAACGGGTGAGCAGTACTTC. Its protein is CASSYSRGETGEQYF.

This clonotype has at least ten counts. The gene calls are TRBV7-2 and TRBJ2-5; D may be TRBD2 (5 bases). The germline gives CDR1 SGHTA, CDR2 FQGNSA. This CDR3 contains 15 residues. Trimming took off 1 base at V and 4 bases at J, with 13 bases between the two ends. The CDR3 DNA follows: TGTGCCAGCAGCTTAGTTGGCCCGGCGGGAGAGACCCAGTACTTC. Its protein is CASSLVGPAGETQYF.

This clonotype was seen a handful of times. The chain employs TRBV20-1 and TRBJ1-4; D is possibly TRBD1 (6 bases). V was trimmed by 6 bases and J by 8 bases, leaving 22 bases between them. Germline lookup yields CDR1 DFQATT and CDR2 SNEGSKA (reference sequence). The CDR3 is 15 amino acids. For the CDR3, the DNA is TGCAGTGCCAAGAAGGGGGGGGCGGTTGGAGAAAAACTGTTTTTT. The encoded protein is CSAKKGGAVGEKLFF.

In this sample, this clonotype turned up a few times. This chain connects TRBV7-6 to TRBJ2-3; 12 bases are a match to TRBD2. The V gene end was trimmed by 1 base and the J gene end by 1 base; junction bases not matched to a gene: 3. Looked up from germline, CDR1 is SGHVS and CDR2 is FNYEAQ. The CDR3 spans 17 residues. CDR3 sequence: CASSLGASGGGTDTQYF. CDR3 bases: TGTGCCAGCAGCTTAGGAGCTAGCGGGGGGGGCACAGATACGCAGTATTTT.

This rearrangement joins TRBV6-6 to TRBJ2-6, with TRBD1 matching 7 bases. CDR3 size: 14 residues. Germline values: CDR1 MNHNY, CDR2 SVGAGI (reference sequence). V was clipped by 5 bases and J by 8 bases; unmatched bases: 6. The CDR3 sequence is CASSTPDRSNVLTF. Written as DNA, the CDR3 is TGTGCCAGCAGTACCCCGGACAGGTCCAACGTCCTGACTTTC.

V gene TRBV2 combines with J gene TRBJ2-3; 10 nucleotides agree with TRBD2. Looked up from germline, CDR1 is SNHLY and CDR2 is FYNNEI. The V segment lost 1 base and the J segment 5 bases; nucleotides outside the gene matches: 0. The CDR3 is 14 amino acids. CDR3 DNA: TGTGCCAGCAGTGAAGGGACTAGCGGAGATACGCAGTATTTT. Translating gives CASSEGTSGDTQYF.

This clonotype has at least ten counts. The chain recombines TRBV5-5 with TRBJ1-4, with D tentatively TRBD1 (5 bases). Germline lookup yields CDR1 SGHKS and CDR2 YYEKEE (reference sequence). The CDR3 covers 15 residues. V was trimmed by 3 bases and J by 0 bases, leaving 9 bases between them. In DNA form, the CDR3 reads TGTGCCAGCAGCTCATCAGGGCCAACTAATGAAAAACTGTTTTTT. As protein: CASSSSGPTNEKLFF.

Only a few counts were recorded for this clonotype. This chain links TRBV18 with TRBJ2-4; D uncertain. Germline CDR1 and CDR2: KGHSH and LQKENI. The V end lost 0 bases, the J end lost 5 bases, and 14 bases lay between the germline ends. CDR3 size: 16 residues. This CDR3 is CASSPPTPWAENIQYF. DNA of the CDR3: TGTGCCAGCTCACCACCAACCCCCTGGGCGGAAAACATTCAGTACTTC. The variable domain in full, completed from reference TRBV18 and TRBJ2-4, reads NAGVMQNPRHLVRRRGQEARLRCSPMKGHSHVYWYRQLPEEGLKFMVYLQKENIIDESGMPKERFSAEFPKEGPSILRIQQVVRGDSAAYFCASSPPTPWAENIQYFGAGTRLSVL.

The chain has TRBV6-5 and TRBJ1-6, with a tentative D call TRBD1 (5 bases). Germline V gene lookup returns CDR1 MNHEY and CDR2 SVGAGI. The CDR3 consists of 14 residues. V lost 5 bases to trimming and J lost 8 bases, with 13 bases between them. CDR3: CASSPWGGDSPLHF. CDR3 in DNA: TGTGCCAGCAGTCCCTGGGGGGGTGATTCACCCCTCCACTTT.

The sample holds many counts of this clonotype. The chain uses TRBV27 and TRBJ2-5; a weak D match, TRBD1 (6 bases). Germline CDR1 and CDR2: MNHEY and SMNVEV (reference sequence). The V end was cut by 2 bases, the J end by 4 bases, with 8 bases between. The CDR3 runs 13 residues. The CDR3 bases are TGTGCCAGCAGTTTAACACAGGGAGAGACCCAGTACTTC. Encoded protein: CASSLTQGETQYF.

The chain's CDR3 is CASSFSNRGQETQYF. The CDR3 region has the DNA TGTGCCAGCAGCTTCTCAAACAGGGGGCAAGAGACCCAGTACTTC. The chain combines TRBV7-2 with TRBJ2-5; 8 bases are shared with TRBD1. V was pared by 3 bases and J by 2 bases, with 5 bases of the junction left unmatched. The CDR3 covers 15 residues. The germline V gene has CDR1 SGHTA and CDR2 FQGNSA.

This clonotype appeared many times. The chain has TRBV12-3 or TRBV12-4 and TRBJ2-5; the D call may be TRBD1 or TRBD2 (5 bases each). CDR3 length: 14 amino acids. Trimming took 4 bases from V and 5 from J, leaving 14 bases between them. Written as DNA, the CDR3 is TGTGCCAGCAGTTCGACGGGACGGGACGAGACCCAGTACTTC. The encoded protein is CASSSTGRDETQYF.

This clonotype was seen a handful of times. The chain links TRBV10-3 to TRBJ2-3; TRBD2 agrees at 8 bases. The CDR3 length is 17 residues. Germline CDR1 reads ENHRY; CDR2 reads SYGVKD. Trimming at V came to 3 bases and at J to 2 bases, leaving 10 bases not matched to a gene. The CDR3 is CAISDRSAGGVTDTQYF. In DNA, the CDR3 is TGTGCCATCAGTGACCGTAGCGCGGGGGGCGTCACAGATACGCAGTATTTT.

This clonotype was counted ten times or more. This chain joins TRBV28 and TRBJ1-1, with TRBD1 matching 8 bases. The CDR3 length is 11 residues. The ends lost 10 bases at V and 5 bases at J; junction bases unmatched: 3. Germline CDR1 MDHEN, CDR2 SYDVKM. CDR3 sequence reads: CAIRQGTEAFF. DNA for the CDR3: TGTGCCATCCGACAGGGGACTGAAGCTTTCTTT.

This clonotype was seen at least ten times. The chain uses TRBV12-3 or TRBV12-4 and TRBJ1-4; D gene uncertain. The ends were cut back, 6 bases at V and 8 bases at J, with 16 bases in the middle. The CDR3 runs to 14 residues. The CDR3 is CASSPRGGMEKLFF. CDR3 DNA: TGTGCCAGCAGCCCCCGGGGAGGGATGGAAAAACTGTTTTTT.

The rearrangement uses TRBV4-3 and TRBJ2-6; D is ambiguous. The CDR3 spans 17 residues. From germline, CDR1 is LGHNA and CDR2 YSLEER. The germline V and J ends were trimmed by 0 bases and 2 bases, with 11 bases remaining between them. CDR3 DNA sequence: TGCGCCAGCAGCCAAGATACGGGTATCACTGGGGCCAACGTCCTGACTTTC. It specifies CASSQDTGITGANVLTF.

This clonotype was observed a few times. V usage is TRBV7-2 and J usage is TRBJ1-5; no clear D gene. Germline-derived CDR1 and CDR2 are SGHTA and FQGNSA. CDR3 size: 12 residues. V lost 4 bases and J 8 bases, leaving 9 bases between the germline ends. DNA for the CDR3: TGTGCCAGCAGCTCCCCCCAAGAGCCCCAGCATTTT. Protein sequence: CASSSPQEPQHF.

The table lists this clonotype with many counts. CDR3 in DNA: TGTGCCAGCAGTCCGGGACGGGTCAATCAGCCCCAGCATTTT. This encodes CASSPGRVNQPQHF. This sequence joins TRBV7-9 and TRBJ1-5, with D possibly matching TRBD1 (5 bases). Trimming removed 6 bases from V and 3 bases from J, with 12 bases in between. The CDR3 has 14 residues. CDR1 SEHNR and CDR2 FQNEAQ come from the germline V gene (reference sequence).

The chain has TRBV4-2 and TRBJ1-1, with 8 nucleotides matching TRBD1. CDR1 is LGHNA, CDR2 YNFKEQ, per germline. CDR3 length: 15 residues. The junction had 8 bases not matched to a gene; V was cut back by 4 bases and J by 4 bases. The chain's CDR3 is CASSRMTGDSTEAFF. The CDR3, as DNA: TGTGCCAGCAGCCGAATGACAGGGGATAGCACTGAAGCTTTCTTT.

This clonotype showed up many times. The rearrangement links TRBV6-5 to TRBJ2-7; D perhaps matches TRBD1 (5 bases). The CDR3 sequence is 13 residues long. Germline assignment: CDR1 MNHEY and CDR2 SVGAGI. The germline V and J ends were trimmed by 0 bases and 2 bases, with 5 bases remaining between them. The CDR3 DNA reads as TGTGCCAGCAGTTACTCAGGGGCCTACGAGCAGTACTTC. It is translated as CASSYSGAYEQYF.

The chain recombines TRBV6-1 with TRBJ1-5; D is ambiguous. The CDR3 has 15 amino acids. Germline-derived CDR1 and CDR2 are MNHNS and SASEGT. V lost 3 bases to trimming and J lost 0 bases, with 9 bases between them. CDR3 residues: CASSDLRYSNQPQHF. CDR3 coding DNA: TGTGCCAGCAGTGACCTCAGGTATAGCAATCAGCCCCAGCATTTT.

This clonotype was seen repeatedly, ten times or more. CDR3 sequence reads: CSAIFDRASYTF. In DNA, the CDR3 is TGCAGTGCCATCTTCGACAGGGCGAGCTACACCTTC. This chain connects TRBV20-1 to TRBJ1-2, with 7 bases identical to TRBD1. V was pared by 6 bases and J by 9 bases, with 10 bases of the junction left unmatched. The germline gives CDR1 DFQATT, CDR2 SNEGSKA (reference sequence). The CDR3 consists of 12 residues.

This clonotype came up a few times. V is TRBV5-1 and J is TRBJ2-1; unclear D gene. The V end was cut by 4 bases, the J end by 0 bases, with 11 bases between. Germline CDR1 is SGHRS and CDR2 is YFSETQ. The CDR3 has 15 amino acids. The CDR3 bases are TGCGCCAGCAGCCAGAACCTTTTCTCCTACAATGAGCAGTTCTTC. The encoded protein is CASSQNLFSYNEQFF. The entire variable domain, with the rest obtained from reference TRBV5-1 and TRBJ2-1, is as follows: KAGVTQTPRYLIKTRGQQVTLSCSPISGHRSVSWYQQTPGQGLQFLFEYFSETQRNKGNFPGRFSGRQFSNSRSEMNVSTLELGDSALYLCASSQNLFSYNEQFFGPGTRLTVL.